The 5 T cell receptor beta chains in this list originate from one sample, sequenced in a study of shared clonotypes between healthy human individuals (dated by TCRdb to 2020 to 2022). CD8 naive samples were obtained by positive selection for CCR7 among CD45RO-negative cells, yielding a CD45RA+CCR7+ population from which TemRA cells were excluded. To prepare the library, the immunoSEQ multiplex PCR assay was applied. The table comes from immuneACCESS by way of TCRdb, which keeps in-frame sequences with V and J called. Part of the clones is missing from these tables; in studies checked, under half for an unresolved V gene and the rest for unknown reasons. The sample table shows 660,000 or so clones, and about 96% are seen once. Clones ranked in the top ten supply 0.095% to 0.13% of the sample. Sequenced sample: naive CD8+ T cells sorted from blood. Taken with the paper, the label for cell subset or site translates to: CD45RA+CCR7+. The receptor set was obtained from a woman aged 25 to 45 in good health.

V gene TRBV9 combines with J gene TRBJ2-7; 7 bases align to TRBD1. Germline V gene data show CDR1 as SGDLS and CDR2 as YYNGEE. V lost 4 bases and J lost 2; bases outside the gene matches: 12. There are 16 residues in the CDR3. The CDR3 reads CASSREDRALPYEQYF. CDR3 nucleotide sequence: TGTGCCAGCAGCAGAGAAGACAGGGCCCTCCCCTACGAGCAGTACTTC.

This clone was observed a handful of times. The chain employs TRBV4-2 and TRBJ2-6, with no clear D. V lost 2 bases and J 15 bases, leaving 8 bases between the germline ends. The CDR3 length is 11 residues. Germline lookup yields CDR1 LGHNA and CDR2 YNFKEQ. CDR3 DNA: TGTGCCAGCAGCCAAACCCGGGCCCTGACTTTC. Its protein product is CASSQTRALTF.

This clone was recorded once. A much larger clone sits a single nucleotide away, making a read error possible. The rearrangement uses TRBV27 and TRBJ2-7; D gene unclear. The germline V gene has CDR1 MNHEY and CDR2 SMNVEV (reference sequence). This CDR3 is built from 11 residues. V dropped 3 bases and J dropped 3 bases, with 3 bases sitting between them. The CDR3 spells CASSLVYEQYF. The CDR3 coding sequence is TGTGCCAGCAGTTTGGTCTACGAGCAGTACTTC.

The rearrangement uses TRBV27 and TRBJ2-7, with 8 bases identical to TRBD2. V lost 0 bases, J lost 3 bases, and 4 bases stayed unmatched. This CDR3 is built from 15 residues. Germline CDR1 reads MNHEY; CDR2 reads SMNVEV (reference sequence). The CDR3 sequence: CASSLSKRGFYEQYF. CDR3 coding DNA: TGTGCCAGCAGTTTATCGAAGCGGGGGTTCTACGAGCAGTACTTC.

The chain couples TRBV28 to TRBJ2-1; TRBD2 is a possible D gene (6 bases). The CDR3 is 16 residues long. Germline V lookup: CDR1 MDHEN, CDR2 SYDVKM. V gave up 7 bases and J gave up 6 bases, with 22 bases separating them. This chain's CDR3 is CASTEEGTLILNEQFF. The DNA of the CDR3 is TGTGCCAGCACTGAGGAGGGGACCCTAATCCTCAATGAGCAGTTCTTC.